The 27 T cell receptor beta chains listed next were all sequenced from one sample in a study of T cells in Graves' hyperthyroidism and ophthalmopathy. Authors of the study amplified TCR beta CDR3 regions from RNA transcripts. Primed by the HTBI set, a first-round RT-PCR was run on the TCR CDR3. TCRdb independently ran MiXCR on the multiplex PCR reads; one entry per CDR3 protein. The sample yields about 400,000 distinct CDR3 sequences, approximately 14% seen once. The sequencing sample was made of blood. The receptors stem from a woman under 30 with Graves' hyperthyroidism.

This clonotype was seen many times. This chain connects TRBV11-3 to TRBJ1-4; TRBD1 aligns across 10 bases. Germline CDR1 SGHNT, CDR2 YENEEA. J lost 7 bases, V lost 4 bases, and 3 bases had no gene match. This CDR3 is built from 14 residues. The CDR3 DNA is TGTGCCAGCAGCTCGGGACAGGGGAGTGAAAAACTGTTTTTT. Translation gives CASSSGQGSEKLFF.

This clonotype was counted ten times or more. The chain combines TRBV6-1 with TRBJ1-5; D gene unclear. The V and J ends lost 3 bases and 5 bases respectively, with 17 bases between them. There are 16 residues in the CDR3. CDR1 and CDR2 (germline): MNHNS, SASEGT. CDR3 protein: CASSEVFGRNYQPQHF. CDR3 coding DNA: TGTGCCAGCAGTGAGGTTTTCGGCAGGAATTATCAGCCCCAGCATTTT.

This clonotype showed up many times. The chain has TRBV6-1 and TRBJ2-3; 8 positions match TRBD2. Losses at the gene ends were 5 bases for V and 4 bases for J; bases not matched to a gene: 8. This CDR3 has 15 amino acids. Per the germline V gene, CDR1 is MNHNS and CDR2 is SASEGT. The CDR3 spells CASSFGGGHADTQYF. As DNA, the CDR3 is TGTGCCAGCAGTTTCGGCGGGGGGCACGCAGATACGCAGTATTTT.

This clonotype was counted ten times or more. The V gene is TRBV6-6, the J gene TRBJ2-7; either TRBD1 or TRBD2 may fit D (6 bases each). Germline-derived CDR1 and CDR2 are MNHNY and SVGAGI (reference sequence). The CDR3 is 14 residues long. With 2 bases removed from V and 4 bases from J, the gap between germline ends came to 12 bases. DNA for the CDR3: TGTGCCAGCAGTTACACGGGGGCGAGGTACGAGCAGTACTTC. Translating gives CASSYTGARYEQYF.

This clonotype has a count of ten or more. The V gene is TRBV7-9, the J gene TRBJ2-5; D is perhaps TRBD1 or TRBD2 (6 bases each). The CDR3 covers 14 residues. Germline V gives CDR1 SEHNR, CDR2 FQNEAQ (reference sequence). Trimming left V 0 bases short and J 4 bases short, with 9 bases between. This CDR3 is CASSLAGGLETQYF. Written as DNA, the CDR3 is TGTGCCAGCAGCTTAGCGGGGGGCCTAGAGACCCAGTACTTC.

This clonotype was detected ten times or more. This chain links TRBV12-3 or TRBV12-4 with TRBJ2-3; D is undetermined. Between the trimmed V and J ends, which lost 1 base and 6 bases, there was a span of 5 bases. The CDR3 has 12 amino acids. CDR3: CASSLDGDTQYF. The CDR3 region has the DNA TGTGCCAGCAGTTTAGACGGGGATACGCAGTATTTT.

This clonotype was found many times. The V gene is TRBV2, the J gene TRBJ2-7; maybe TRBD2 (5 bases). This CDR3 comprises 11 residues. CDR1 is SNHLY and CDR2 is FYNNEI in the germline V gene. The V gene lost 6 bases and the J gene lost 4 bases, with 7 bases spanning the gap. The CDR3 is CASREEYEQYF. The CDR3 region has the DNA TGTGCCAGCAGGGAGGAGTACGAGCAGTACTTC.

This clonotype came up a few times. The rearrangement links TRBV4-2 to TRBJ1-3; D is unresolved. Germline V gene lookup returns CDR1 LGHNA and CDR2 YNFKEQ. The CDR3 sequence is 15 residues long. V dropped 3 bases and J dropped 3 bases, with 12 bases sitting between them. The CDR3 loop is CASSQKSNFGNTIYF. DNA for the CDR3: TGTGCCAGCAGCCAGAAGTCGAACTTTGGAAACACCATATATTTT.

The DNA for the CDR3 is TGTGCCAGCAGCGCACGGGACGGAGGTTACGAGCAGTACTTC. It translates to CASSARDGGYEQYF. This chain links TRBV9 with TRBJ2-7, with D perhaps assigned TRBD1 or TRBD2 (5 bases each). Germline CDR1 SGDLS, CDR2 YYNGEE. Trimming shortened V by 3 bases and J by 4 bases, and 14 bases separated the two germline ends. The CDR3 totals 14 residues.

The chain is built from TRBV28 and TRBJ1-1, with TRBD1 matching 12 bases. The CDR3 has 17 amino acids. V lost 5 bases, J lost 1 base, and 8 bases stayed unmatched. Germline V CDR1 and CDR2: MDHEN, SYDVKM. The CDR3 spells CASSAPGTGGRNTEAFF. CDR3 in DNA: TGTGCCAGCAGTGCGCCCGGGACAGGGGGCCGGAACACTGAAGCTTTCTTT.

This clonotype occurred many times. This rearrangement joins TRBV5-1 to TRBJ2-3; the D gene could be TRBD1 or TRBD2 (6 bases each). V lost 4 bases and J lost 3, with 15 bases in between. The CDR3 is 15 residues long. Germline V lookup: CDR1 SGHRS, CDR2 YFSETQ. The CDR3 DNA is TGCGCCAGCAGCCTCTCTCGGGGGCGGACAGATACGCAGTATTTT. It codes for CASSLSRGRTDTQYF.

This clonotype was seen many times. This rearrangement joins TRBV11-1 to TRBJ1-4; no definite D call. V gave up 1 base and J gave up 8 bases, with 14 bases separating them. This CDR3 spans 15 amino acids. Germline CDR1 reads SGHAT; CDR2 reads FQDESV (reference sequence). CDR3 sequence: CASSLDAPGNEKLFF. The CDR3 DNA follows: TGTGCCAGCAGCTTAGACGCCCCGGGAAACGAAAAACTGTTTTTT.

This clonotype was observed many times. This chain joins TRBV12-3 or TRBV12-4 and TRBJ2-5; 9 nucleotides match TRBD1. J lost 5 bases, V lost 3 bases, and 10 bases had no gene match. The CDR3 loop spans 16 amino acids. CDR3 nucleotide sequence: TGTGCCAGCAGTTTCTACAACAGGGGGCGCATCGAGACCCAGTACTTC. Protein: CASSFYNRGRIETQYF.

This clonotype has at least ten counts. Here the CDR3 reads CSARDPGTGGGDTQYF. CDR3 bases: TGCAGTGCTAGAGACCCAGGGACAGGGGGTGGAGATACGCAGTATTTT. V and J are TRBV20-1 and TRBJ2-3; 11 bases agree with TRBD1. Germline-derived CDR1 and CDR2 are DFQATT and SNEGSKA (reference sequence). This CDR3 is 16 amino acids long. The J segment lost 5 bases and the V segment lost 0 bases, leaving 7 bases of the junction unmatched.

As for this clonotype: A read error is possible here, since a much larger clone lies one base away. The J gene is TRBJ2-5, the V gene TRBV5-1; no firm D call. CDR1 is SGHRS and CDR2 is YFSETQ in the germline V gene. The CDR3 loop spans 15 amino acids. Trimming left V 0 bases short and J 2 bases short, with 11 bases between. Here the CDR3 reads CASSLAGSRQETQYF. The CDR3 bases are TGCGCCAGCAGCTTGGCCGGTAGCAGACAAGAGACCCAGTACTTC.

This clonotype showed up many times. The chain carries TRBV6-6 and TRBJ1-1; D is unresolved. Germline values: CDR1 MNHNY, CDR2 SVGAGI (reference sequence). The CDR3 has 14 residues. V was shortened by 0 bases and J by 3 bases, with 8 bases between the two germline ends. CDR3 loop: CASSYSKLYTEAFF. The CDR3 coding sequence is TGTGCCAGCAGTTACTCGAAGCTGTACACTGAAGCTTTCTTT.

CDR3 in amino acids: CASSIEPGYSNQPQHF. The CDR3 DNA reads TGTGCCAGTAGTATAGAGCCGGGATATAGCAATCAGCCCCAGCATTTT. The rearrangement joins TRBV19 to TRBJ1-5; D uncertain. From germline, CDR1 is LNHDA and CDR2 SQIVND (reference sequence). CDR3 length equals 16 residues. Trimming removed 0 bases from V and 0 bases from J, with 9 bases in between.

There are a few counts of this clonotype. For the CDR3, the DNA is TGTGCCAGCTCACCTCTACCCGCGGACAGGAGGGACTCCTATGGCTACACCTTC. Translation: CASSPLPADRRDSYGYTF. The J gene is TRBJ1-2, the V gene TRBV19; 7 bases match TRBD1. In germline, CDR1 is LNHDA, CDR2 SQIVND (reference sequence). After removal of 9 bases from V and 4 bases from J, the junction contained 23 bases not matched to a gene. The CDR3 contains 18 residues.

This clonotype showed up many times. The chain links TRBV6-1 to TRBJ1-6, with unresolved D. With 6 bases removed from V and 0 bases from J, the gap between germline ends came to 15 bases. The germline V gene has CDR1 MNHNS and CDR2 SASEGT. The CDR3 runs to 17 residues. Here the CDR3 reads CASRLGGRLSYNSPLHF. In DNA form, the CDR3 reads TGTGCCAGCAGGTTAGGCGGACGGCTCTCCTATAATTCACCCCTCCACTTT.

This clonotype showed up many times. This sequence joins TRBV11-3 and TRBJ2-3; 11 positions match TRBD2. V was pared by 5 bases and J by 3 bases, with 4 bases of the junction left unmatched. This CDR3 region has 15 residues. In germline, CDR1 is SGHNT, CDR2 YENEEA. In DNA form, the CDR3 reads TGTGCCAGCAGCACTACTAGCGGGAGAACAGATACGCAGTATTTT. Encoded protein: CASSTTSGRTDTQYF.

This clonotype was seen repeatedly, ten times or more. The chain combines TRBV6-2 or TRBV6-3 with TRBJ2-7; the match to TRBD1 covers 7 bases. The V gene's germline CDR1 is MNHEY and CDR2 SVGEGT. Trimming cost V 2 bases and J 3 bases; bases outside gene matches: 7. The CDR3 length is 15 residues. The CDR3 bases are TGTGCCAGCAGTTACCGGAAGCACAGGGGCTACGAGCAGTACTTC. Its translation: CASSYRKHRGYEQYF.

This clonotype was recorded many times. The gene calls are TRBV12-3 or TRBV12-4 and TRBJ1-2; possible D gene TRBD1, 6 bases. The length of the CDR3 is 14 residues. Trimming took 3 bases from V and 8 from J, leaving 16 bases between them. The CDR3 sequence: CASSLGTGRGGYTF. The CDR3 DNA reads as TGTGCCAGCAGTTTGGGAACAGGGAGGGGCGGCTACACCTTC.

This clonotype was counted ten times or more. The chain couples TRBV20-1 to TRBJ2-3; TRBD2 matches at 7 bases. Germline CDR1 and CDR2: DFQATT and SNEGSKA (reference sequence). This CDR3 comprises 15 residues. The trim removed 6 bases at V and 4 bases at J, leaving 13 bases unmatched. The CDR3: CSAVHGEGGPDTQYF. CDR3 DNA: TGCAGTGCAGTACATGGGGAGGGCGGCCCAGATACGCAGTATTTT.

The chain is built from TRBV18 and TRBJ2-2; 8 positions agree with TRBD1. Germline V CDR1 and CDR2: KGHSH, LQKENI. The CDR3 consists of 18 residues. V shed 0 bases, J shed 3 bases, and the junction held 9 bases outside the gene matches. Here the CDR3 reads CASSPPYGQGIHTGELFF. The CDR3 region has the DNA TGTGCCAGCTCACCACCGTATGGACAGGGAATACACACCGGGGAGCTGTTTTTT.

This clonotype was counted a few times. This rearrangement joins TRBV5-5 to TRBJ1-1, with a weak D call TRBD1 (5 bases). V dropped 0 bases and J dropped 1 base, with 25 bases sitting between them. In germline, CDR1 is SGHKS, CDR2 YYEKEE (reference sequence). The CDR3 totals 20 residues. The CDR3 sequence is CASSLEGVPIPGRRNTEAFF. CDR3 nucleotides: TGTGCCAGCAGCTTGGAAGGGGTCCCGATCCCCGGACGGAGGAACACTGAAGCTTTCTTT.

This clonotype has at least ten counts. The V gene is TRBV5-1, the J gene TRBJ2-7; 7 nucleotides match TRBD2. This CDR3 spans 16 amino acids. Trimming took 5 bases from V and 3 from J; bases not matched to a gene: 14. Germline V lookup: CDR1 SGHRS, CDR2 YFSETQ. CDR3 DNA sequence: TGCGCCAGCAGTTACGACCCAAGCGGGGACGGCTACGAGCAGTACTTC. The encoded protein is CASSYDPSGDGYEQYF.

The chain's CDR3 is CASSPLEGPQPQHF. The CDR3 coding sequence is TGTGCCAGCAGCCCACTCGAAGGGCCGCAGCCCCAGCATTTT. This chain joins TRBV9 and TRBJ1-5; D uncertain. This CDR3 is 14 amino acids long. The germline V and J ends were trimmed by 4 bases and 7 bases, with 15 bases remaining between them. The germline V gene has CDR1 SGDLS and CDR2 YYNGEE. Full variable domain (missing parts from reference TRBV9 and TRBJ1-5): DSGVTQTPKHLITATGQRVTLRCSPRSGDLSVYWYQQSLDQGLQFLIQYYNGEERAKGNILERFSAQQFPDLHSELNLSSLELGDSALYFCASSPLEGPQPQHFGDGTRLSIL.